What follows are 27 T cell receptor beta chains derived from one specimen sequenced in a study of T cell repertoires in cytomegalovirus infection (dated by TCRdb to about 2019). Sequencing used an Illumina HiSeq 1500. TCRdb trimmed public reads at Q25 via fastp, called clones via MiXCR and kept in-frame beta chains. Every CDR3 protein is listed once, alongside the most common genes and DNA of its rows. The sample profile shows around 550,000 distinct CDR3 sequences; 26% of them were found once. In total, the top ten clones hold 13% of the sample. Sequenced input: PBMCs. These receptor sequences come from a human donor in good health (CMV status not recorded). Some clones in this sample may be carry-over from other donors' samples.

This clonotype was found many times. The rearrangement joins TRBV6-6 to TRBJ2-7; D is tentatively TRBD1 or TRBD2 (5 bases each). The germline V and J ends were trimmed by 0 bases and 11 bases, with 11 bases remaining between them. CDR1 and CDR2 (germline): MNHNY, SVGAGI (reference sequence). The length of the CDR3 is 12 residues. As DNA, the CDR3 is TGTGCCAGCAGTTACTCAGCGCTGGGGGAGTACTTC. Protein product: CASSYSALGEYF.

This clonotype has a handful of counts. The V gene is TRBV12-5, the J gene TRBJ2-1, with TRBD1 matching 7 bases. V lost 6 bases to trimming and J lost 3 bases; unmatched junction nucleotides: 5. Per the germline V gene, CDR1 is LGHNT and CDR2 is FRNRAP. This CDR3 contains 14 residues. The CDR3 reads CASGTGSNYNEQFF. The DNA for the CDR3 is TGTGCTAGTGGGACAGGGTCTAACTACAATGAGCAGTTCTTC.

This chain uses TRBV7-2 with TRBJ2-1, with a tentative D call TRBD2 (6 bases). Trimming removed 5 bases at V and 9 bases at J, with 14 bases between. CDR1 and CDR2 (germline): SGHTA, FQGNSA. CDR3 length equals 13 residues. CDR3 sequence reads: CASSLSSVGEQFF. The DNA of the CDR3 is TGTGCCAGCAGCCTTTCTAGCGTGGGTGAGCAGTTCTTC.

This clonotype was recorded only once. This chain joins TRBV12-3 or TRBV12-4 and TRBJ2-3, with 7 bases identical to TRBD2. Trimming took 10 bases from V and 5 from J; bases not matched to a gene: 18. The CDR3 has 16 residues. The CDR3 DNA reads as TGTGCCAATTCGACTAGCCGGGGTGGAGTGGGAGATACGCAGTATTTT. It yields the protein CANSTSRGGVGDTQYF.

This clonotype was recorded a few times. The chain combines TRBV7-8 with TRBJ1-4, with unresolved D. The ends were cut back, 0 bases at V and 0 bases at J, with 14 bases in the middle. The CDR3 sequence is 18 residues long. Germline CDR1 SGHVS, CDR2 FQNEAQ. DNA of the CDR3: TGTGCCAGCAGCTTAGCGCGGGCAATAAGTGCAACTAATGAAAAACTGTTTTTT. This sequence encodes CASSLARAISATNEKLFF.

A few counts support this clonotype. This chain connects TRBV24-1 to TRBJ2-1; 7 bases are shared with TRBD2. The trim removed 3 bases at V and 8 bases at J, leaving 18 bases unmatched. This CDR3 spans 18 amino acids. Per the germline V gene, CDR1 is KGHDR and CDR2 is SFDVKD. The CDR3 DNA follows: TGTGCCACCAGTGATCCCGCAAGGACTAGTGGCCCTAGGGATGAGCAGTTCTTC. Its protein product is CATSDPARTSGPRDEQFF.

The gene calls are TRBV11-3 and TRBJ1-1, with 9 nucleotides matching TRBD1. V shed 5 bases and J 3 bases; nucleotides not matched to a gene: 7. Per germline, CDR1 SGHNT and CDR2 YENEEA. The CDR3 runs to 15 residues. In DNA, the CDR3 is TGTGCCAGCAGCACCGGGACAGGGAAGTACACTGAAGCTTTCTTT. Residues: CASSTGTGKYTEAFF.

On this clonotype: One end of the junction varies from germline; a read error may be responsible. The chain carries TRBV7-4 and TRBJ2-6; TRBD1 might be the D (5 bases). This CDR3 contains 14 residues. The germline V gene has CDR1 SGHVT and CDR2 SQSDAQ. The CDR3 reads CASSLRAGANALTF. The CDR3 DNA reads TGTGCCAGCAGCCTAAGGGCTGGGGCCAACGCCCTGACTTTC.

This clonotype came up a few times. The CDR3, as DNA: TGTGCCAGCAGTTTATCAGGGATTTCTACCGGCTCCTACGAGCAGTACTTC. Amino acids: CASSLSGISTGSYEQYF. The gene calls are TRBV28 and TRBJ2-7; D perhaps matches TRBD1 (5 bases). Trimming shortened V by 1 base and J by 0 bases, and 16 bases separated the two germline ends. Per germline, CDR1 MDHEN and CDR2 SYDVKM. The CDR3 contains 17 residues.

The rearrangement links TRBV3-1 to TRBJ1-4; no reliable D call. V lost 4 bases and J 5 bases, leaving 8 bases between the germline ends. This CDR3 region has 13 residues. Germline CDR1 and CDR2: LGHDT and YNNKEL (reference sequence). The CDR3 spells CASSPRWNEKLFF. As DNA, the CDR3 is TGTGCCAGCAGCCCCAGGTGGAATGAAAAACTGTTTTTT.

J is TRBJ2-1 and V is TRBV12-3 or TRBV12-4; TRBD2 agrees at 11 bases. The CDR3 consists of 17 residues. Trimming removed 3 bases from V and 9 bases from J; junction bases left unmatched: 13. DNA for the CDR3: TGTGCCAGCAGTTTGTCCATGAAGACTAGCGGGGCCCCTGAGCAGTTCTTC. Translation gives CASSLSMKTSGAPEQFF.

This clonotype was counted once. This chain links TRBV5-6 with TRBJ2-7; TRBD1 matches at 9 bases. The V and J ends lost 3 bases and 4 bases, in that order; junction bases with no gene match: 5. This CDR3 region has 14 residues. Germline assignment: CDR1 SGHDT and CDR2 YYEEEE. The CDR3 protein is CASSYPGQGYEQYV. CDR3 bases: TGTGCCAGCAGCTATCCGGGACAGGGTTACGAGCAGTACGTC.

J is TRBJ1-4 and V is TRBV7-2; 8 bases fit TRBD1. The CDR3 contains 16 residues. Per germline, CDR1 SGHTA and CDR2 FQGNSA. Trimming removed 3 bases from V and 7 bases from J; junction bases left unmatched: 10. This chain's CDR3 is CASSFYRGLEVEKLFF. The CDR3 coding sequence is TGTGCCAGCAGCTTTTACAGGGGGTTGGAAGTTGAAAAACTGTTTTTT.

The chain combines TRBV24-1 with TRBJ2-3; a possible D gene is TRBD1 (5 bases). Deletions cut 3 bases from V and 3 bases from J, with 12 bases between. Germline loops: CDR1 KGHDR, CDR2 SFDVKD. The CDR3 runs 15 residues. The CDR3 loop is CATSDKGQVTDTQYF. In DNA, the CDR3 is TGTGCCACCAGTGATAAGGGGCAGGTTACAGATACGCAGTATTTT.

V usage is TRBV15 and J usage is TRBJ1-1, with TRBD1 matching 12 bases. The length of the CDR3 is 16 residues. Germline V gene lookup returns CDR1 LNHNV and CDR2 YYDKDF (reference sequence). V shed 5 bases, J shed 0 bases, and the junction held 4 bases outside the gene matches. CDR3 sequence (DNA): TGTGCCACCAGCGGGGACAGGGGGCCGATGAACACTGAAGCTTTCTTT. As protein: CATSGDRGPMNTEAFF.

The J gene is TRBJ1-5, the V gene TRBV19; TRBD1 is a possible D gene (5 bases). The CDR3 runs 13 residues. Germline CDR1 and CDR2: LNHDA and SQIVND (reference sequence). With 6 bases removed from V and 5 bases from J, the gap between germline ends came to 11 bases. The CDR3 DNA reads as TGTGCCAGTAGGACAGAAGCGTATCAGCCCCAGCATTTT. It specifies CASRTEAYQPQHF.

This clonotype has just a few counts. CDR3 region: CASRGSIRRTDTQYF. The CDR3 DNA follows: TGTGCCAGCAGGGGTTCGATTCGGAGGACAGATACGCAGTATTTT. The chain joins TRBV14 to TRBJ2-3; perhaps TRBD2 as D (5 bases). Germline-derived CDR1 and CDR2 are SGHDN and FVKESK. The CDR3 is 15 residues long. V dropped 6 bases and J dropped 3 bases, with 16 bases sitting between them.

This clonotype was seen a handful of times. This chain joins TRBV19 and TRBJ1-2; no reliable D call. CDR3 size: 14 residues. CDR1 is LNHDA, CDR2 SQIVND, per germline (reference sequence). Trimming left V 2 bases short and J 5 bases short, with 12 bases between. CDR3: CASSISGGQYGYTF. For the CDR3, the DNA is TGTGCCAGTAGTATAAGCGGCGGCCAGTATGGCTACACCTTC.

This sequence joins TRBV4-3 and TRBJ2-5; 9 positions match TRBD1. The CDR3 loop spans 15 amino acids. Germline CDR1 and CDR2: LGHNA and YSLEER. The J segment lost 4 bases and the V segment lost 3 bases, leaving 6 bases of the junction unmatched. CDR3 sequence (DNA): TGCGCCAGCAGCCAGGGGACAGGGATGCGAGAGACCCAGTACTTC. Translation: CASSQGTGMRETQYF.

There are many counts of this clonotype. The chain has TRBV12-3 or TRBV12-4 and TRBJ1-2, with D perhaps TRBD1 (6 bases). The CDR3 covers 18 residues. V gave up 6 bases and J gave up 4 bases, with 27 bases separating them. As DNA, the CDR3 is TGTGCCAGCAGCCCCCGTCTCCCATCGACAGGTTGGGGCTATGGCTACACCTTC. This codes for CASSPRLPSTGWGYGYTF.

In its sample, this clonotype was seen a few times. The chain joins TRBV7-2 to TRBJ2-3; 7 bases line up with TRBD1. The CDR3 contains 15 residues. Germline V gene data show CDR1 as SGHTA and CDR2 as FQGNSA. V dropped 5 bases and J dropped 4; count of bases not matched to a gene: 9. CDR3 in amino acids: CASSTRQGKADTQYF. Written as DNA, the CDR3 is TGTGCCAGCAGCACCCGACAGGGAAAAGCAGATACGCAGTATTTT.

This clonotype has at least ten counts. The rearrangement links TRBV19 to TRBJ2-1, with 8 bases lining up with TRBD2. Germline V gene lookup returns CDR1 LNHDA and CDR2 SQIVND (reference sequence). The CDR3 consists of 14 residues. Losses at the gene ends were 9 bases for V and 2 bases for J; bases not matched to a gene: 6. CDR3 sequence: CASSRGLAYNEQFF. Here the CDR3 DNA reads TGTGCCAGCAGTCGGGGACTAGCCTACAATGAGCAGTTCTTC.

The rearrangement links TRBV7-8 to TRBJ2-1; 15 bases fit TRBD2. V lost 5 bases and J lost 0; bases outside the gene matches: 5. Germline assignment: CDR1 SGHVS and CDR2 FQNEAQ. The CDR3 spans 18 residues. CDR3 nucleotide sequence: TGTGCCAGCAGCAACGGACTAGCGGGAGGGCCCTCCTACAATGAGCAGTTCTTC. This encodes CASSNGLAGGPSYNEQFF.

V and J are TRBV19 and TRBJ2-7; unclear D gene. Germline loops: CDR1 LNHDA, CDR2 SQIVND (reference sequence). Trimming took off 1 base at V and 2 bases at J, with 9 bases between the two ends. The CDR3 covers 14 residues. This CDR3 is CASSIATLAYEQYV. As DNA, the CDR3 is TGTGCCAGTAGTATAGCTACTTTGGCCTACGAGCAGTACGTC.

The chain combines TRBV15 with TRBJ1-1; no firm D call. CDR3 size: 16 residues. Germline V gene sequence: CDR1 LNHNV, CDR2 YYDKDF (reference sequence). V dropped 5 bases and J dropped 1 base, with 17 bases sitting between them. The CDR3 DNA follows: TGTGCCACCAGCGACCCACTCCGGGTAAAGAACACTGAAGCTTTCTTT. Translated: CATSDPLRVKNTEAFF.

Worth noting for this clonotype: The junction shows a germline mismatch at one end, possibly a read error. The genes are TRBV4-1 and TRBJ2-7; possible D gene TRBD2, 5 bases. This CDR3 is built from 17 residues. Germline V gene data show CDR1 as MGHRA and CDR2 as YSYEKL. CDR3 DNA: TGTGCCAGCAGCCAAGATCCGGGCGGGTACTTGGTCTACGAGCAGTACTTC. Translating gives CASSQDPGGYLVYEQYF.

This clonotype was seen a handful of times. The V and J genes are TRBV6-5 and TRBJ1-6; 8 bases map to TRBD1. This CDR3 spans 19 amino acids. Trimming at V came to 7 bases and at J to 7 bases, leaving 21 bases not matched to a gene. Germline V lookup: CDR1 MNHEY, CDR2 SVGAGI. The CDR3 protein is CASTPGAGQGKAQNSPLHF. As DNA, the CDR3 is TGTGCCAGCACTCCTGGGGCTGGACAGGGAAAGGCGCAAAATTCACCCCTCCACTTT.